Below, 8 T cell receptor beta chains from the same sample are listed, as sequenced in a study of neoadjuvant nivolumab and ipilimumab in lung cancer. The method was immunoSEQ multiplex PCR; TCRdb's version includes in-frame clones alone and lacks a portion of them. The data hold 25,000 to 30,000 clones, with around 80% observed a single time. The specimen was peripheral blood, collected before neoadjuvant nivolumab, alone or with ipilimumab. The receptors stem from an adult with non-small cell lung cancer.

This chain joins TRBV28 and TRBJ1-6; 7 nucleotides line up with TRBD1. V trimming: 5 bases; J trimming: 6 bases; junction bases outside the gene matches: 7. The CDR3 is made up of 15 amino acids. Germline CDR1 MDHEN, CDR2 SYDVKM. CDR3 residues: CASSPTPGGNSPLHF. DNA for the CDR3: TGTGCCAGCAGTCCAACTCCAGGGGGTAATTCACCCCTCCACTTT.

The rearrangement uses TRBV9 and TRBJ2-3; 7 bases are a match to TRBD1. The CDR3 length is 14 residues. V shed 0 bases and J 6 bases; nucleotides not matched to a gene: 4. CDR1 SGDLS and CDR2 YYNGEE come from the germline V gene. CDR3 DNA sequence: TGTGCCAGCAGCGTAGAGGGGGCCATGGATACGCAGTATTTT. It specifies CASSVEGAMDTQYF. Full variable domain (remainder filled in from reference TRBV9 and TRBJ2-3): DSGVTQTPKHLITATGQRVTLRCSPRSGDLSVYWYQQSLDQGLQFLIQYYNGEERAKGNILERFSAQQFPDLHSELNLSSLELGDSALYFCASSVEGAMDTQYFGPGTRLTVL.

The chain is built from TRBV19 and TRBJ1-2; 12 bases map to TRBD1. Germline CDR1 LNHDA, CDR2 SQIVND (reference sequence). CDR3 length: 15 amino acids. V shed 4 bases and J 8 bases; nucleotides not matched to a gene: 8. The CDR3 protein is CASSNPGQGAGGYTF. CDR3 DNA: TGTGCCAGTAGTAACCCGGGACAGGGGGCTGGAGGCTACACCTTC.

The chain couples TRBV2 to TRBJ2-1, with D possibly called TRBD1 or TRBD2 (5 bases each). The CDR3 contains 16 residues. V was shortened by 8 bases and J by 8 bases, with 25 bases between the two germline ends. Germline lookup yields CDR1 SNHLY and CDR2 FYNNEI. This CDR3 reads CASQLGDGGSMYEQFF. For the CDR3, the DNA is TGTGCCAGCCAGTTAGGGGATGGGGGATCCATGTATGAGCAGTTCTTC.

The J gene is TRBJ1-2, the V gene TRBV6-5; a possible D gene is TRBD1 (5 bases). Between the trimmed V and J ends, which lost 4 bases and 4 bases, there was a span of 10 bases. The CDR3 spans 13 residues. The germline V gene encodes CDR1 MNHEY and CDR2 SVGAGI. The CDR3 bases are TGTGCCAGCAGTTTTCCTGGGGGCTATGGCTACACCTTC. This sequence encodes CASSFPGGYGYTF.

The chain combines TRBV5-1 with TRBJ2-1; 12 bases are a match to TRBD2. Germline V gene data show CDR1 as SGHRS and CDR2 as YFSETQ. V lost 1 base, J lost 3 bases, and 2 bases stayed unmatched. CDR3 length: 16 residues. Here the CDR3 DNA reads TGCGCCAGCAGCTTGATGACTAGCGGGGGCTACAATGAGCAGTTCTTC. Its translation is CASSLMTSGGYNEQFF.

The chain employs TRBV6-1 and TRBJ1-4, with D possibly being TRBD1 (6 bases). The CDR3 totals 14 residues. The V and J ends lost 6 bases and 7 bases respectively, with 15 bases between them. Germline values: CDR1 MNHNS, CDR2 SASEGT. CDR3 residues: CASRRTAGGEKLFF. As DNA, the CDR3 is TGTGCCAGCAGGAGGACAGCCGGAGGTGAAAAACTGTTTTTT.

The DNA for the CDR3 is TGCGCCAGCAGCTTGGCCTTGGGACAGGGGCCAGAGACCCAGTACTTC. Encoded protein: CASSLALGQGPETQYF. J is TRBJ2-5 and V is TRBV5-1; 10 bases are a match to TRBD1. Germline-derived CDR1 and CDR2 are SGHRS and YFSETQ. CDR3 length: 16 amino acids. The V gene end was trimmed by 0 bases and the J gene end by 4 bases; junction bases not matched to a gene: 6.